The 8 T cell receptor beta chains presented below share a single source sample, sequenced in a study of Ad26.COV2.S vaccination and SARS-CoV-2 variants. Treatment specified: approximately 18 received Ad26.COV2.S at low or high dose, single or two shots; roughly five received placebo; per-sample allocation not given. On day 63 after the first injection, vaccine and placebo recipients gave samples. TCRdb's copy holds only in-frame clones and misses some; the assay was immunoSEQ multiplex PCR. Of about 350,000 clones listed, about 85% were seen once; the top ten hold about 3.3%. Sequencing used peripheral blood, obtained in a trial of Ad26.COV2.S vaccine versus placebo. The receptors come from a person aged 18-65 years who received the Ad26.COV2.S COVID-19 vaccine or a placebo.

This chain uses TRBV30 with TRBJ2-2, with 11 bases identical to TRBD2. This CDR3 spans 16 amino acids. V lost 3 bases to trimming and J lost 5 bases; unmatched junction nucleotides: 8. Germline V gene data show CDR1 as GTSNPN and CDR2 as SVGIG (reference sequence). Here the CDR3 reads CAWSGGRTSGTGELFF. The CDR3 DNA follows: TGTGCCTGGAGCGGGGGTCGGACTAGCGGGACCGGGGAGCTGTTTTTT.

The chain couples TRBV5-5 to TRBJ1-2; no clear D gene. This CDR3 has 14 amino acids. The V end lost 0 bases, the J end lost 1 base, and 7 bases lay between the germline ends. CDR1 is SGHKS, CDR2 YYEKEE, per germline (reference sequence). This CDR3 reads CASSLGMINYGYTF. CDR3 in DNA: TGTGCCAGCAGCTTGGGGATGATTAACTATGGCTACACCTTC.

V is TRBV7-6 and J is TRBJ1-5; D may be TRBD1 (5 bases). Germline loops: CDR1 SGHVS, CDR2 FNYEAQ. Trimming removed 1 base from V and 0 bases from J, with 10 bases in between. This CDR3 is 16 amino acids long. In nucleotides, the CDR3 is TGTGCCAGCAGCTTAGAAGACAGAAATAGCAATCAGCCCCAGCATTTT. It encodes CASSLEDRNSNQPQHF.

The chain uses TRBV7-2 and TRBJ2-3; D assignment may be TRBD1 or TRBD2 (5 bases each). Per germline, CDR1 SGHTA and CDR2 FQGNSA. The CDR3 covers 15 residues. Trimming pared 2 bases from V and 5 bases from J, leaving 14 bases between. This CDR3 is CASSLMGPPRDTQYF. CDR3 nucleotide sequence: TGTGCCAGCAGCTTAATGGGACCTCCTCGAGATACGCAGTATTTT.

V is TRBV30 and J is TRBJ2-3; TRBD2 aligns across 7 bases. The trim removed 3 bases at V and 0 bases at J, leaving 6 bases unmatched. Per germline, CDR1 GTSNPN and CDR2 SVGIG (reference sequence). The CDR3 extends over 15 amino acids. As DNA, the CDR3 is TGTGCCTGGAGCCTCCCAGCGGGGAGCACAGATACGCAGTATTTT. Translation gives CAWSLPAGSTDTQYF.

The V call is TRBV21-1, the J call TRBJ2-2; the table's TRBD1 call for D was not verified on the DNA. TRBV21-1 represents a pseudogene. This CDR3 region has 17 residues. In DNA, the CDR3 is TGTGCCAGCAGCAAAGACGGCGAAGGGGCGGTCTCCGGGGAGCTGTTTTTT. Its protein product is CASSKDGEGAVSGELFF.

The genes are TRBV7-9 and TRBJ1-3; D remains unclear. Trimming stripped 1 base from V and 0 bases from J, with 7 bases between. Germline V CDR1 and CDR2: SEHNR, FQNEAQ (reference sequence). This CDR3 comprises 15 residues. The CDR3 nucleotides are TGTGCCAGCAGCTTAGAGGAGAGCTCTGGAAACACCATATATTTT. Protein product: CASSLEESSGNTIYF.

This chain joins TRBV7-9 and TRBJ1-1; D is perhaps TRBD1 (5 bases). The CDR3 covers 16 residues. Per germline, CDR1 SEHNR and CDR2 FQNEAQ (reference sequence). The V end lost 4 bases, the J end lost 0 bases, and 15 bases lay between the germline ends. CDR3 sequence: CASSSPGTFLNTEAFF. DNA for the CDR3: TGTGCCAGCAGCTCCCCCGGGACCTTTTTGAACACTGAAGCTTTCTTT.